This is a list of T cell receptor beta chains from one sample in a study of T cell repertoires in breast cancer. TCRdb used MiXCR to reprocess the emulsion pairing reads, holding one entry per CDR3 protein. The sample lists tens of thousands of distinct CDR3 sequences, about 48% occurring once. The sequenced material came from CD8+ T cells. The source of these receptors is a pool of human donors with breast cancer or a healthy control (not recorded which). Each CDR3 is given with its conserved first and last residue. The order of the fields is clone size, J gene, D gene, V gene, CDR3 protein, CDR3 DNA. D genes are given only for firm matches. For some rows the clone size is stated as once, few or many, or as a class when expanded; others skip it.

abundance: few; j_gene: TRBJ2-2; d_gene: NA; v_gene: TRBV3-1; CDR3aa: CASSPTLGGELFF; CDR3nt: TGTGCCAGCAGCCCGACCTTGGGAGGGGAGCTGTTTTTT
abundance: NA; j_gene: TRBJ1-3; d_gene: NA; v_gene: TRBV4-2; CDR3aa: CASSQDDDSGNTIYF; CDR3nt: TGTGCCAGCAGCCAAGATGATGACTCTGGAAACACCATATATTTT
abundance: NA; j_gene: TRBJ1-2; d_gene: NA; v_gene: TRBV12-3/TRBV12-4; CDR3aa: CASSLGQRRGYTF; CDR3nt: TGTGCCAGCAGTTTGGGGCAGCGACGTGGCTACACCTTC
abundance: few; j_gene: TRBJ2-3; d_gene: NA; v_gene: TRBV3-1; CDR3aa: CASSQDAILSTDTQYF; CDR3nt: TGTGCCAGCAGCCAAGATGCGATCCTCAGCACAGATACGCAGTATTTT
abundance: NA; j_gene: TRBJ2-2; d_gene: TRBD1; v_gene: TRBV6-2/TRBV6-3; CDR3aa: CANGQGAGEPFF; CDR3nt: TGTGCCAACGGACAGGGTGCCGGGGAGCCGTTTTTT
abundance: once; j_gene: TRBJ2-3; d_gene: NA; v_gene: TRBV6-1; CDR3aa: CASSGGLLIDTDTQYF; CDR3nt: TGTGCCAGCAGTGGGGGACTCTTGATTGACACAGATACGCAGTATTTT
abundance: NA; j_gene: TRBJ2-7; d_gene: NA; v_gene: TRBV19; CDR3aa: CASSIGTASYEQYF; CDR3nt: TGTGCCAGTAGTATAGGGACAGCCTCCTACGAGCAGTACTTC
abundance: NA; j_gene: TRBJ1-1; d_gene: NA; v_gene: TRBV20-1; CDR3aa: CSTATQSRDGRTEAFF; CDR3nt: TGCAGTACTGCTACCCAGAGTAGGGACGGGCGGACTGAAGCTTTCTTT
abundance: NA; j_gene: TRBJ1-1; d_gene: NA; v_gene: TRBV7-2; CDR3aa: CASSLVGAGTYKAFF; CDR3nt: TGTGCCAGCAGCTTAGTCGGGGCCGGTACCTATAAAGCTTTCTTT
abundance: NA; j_gene: TRBJ1-1; d_gene: NA; v_gene: TRBV20-1; CDR3aa: CSASEGGGAFF; CDR3nt: TGCAGTGCTAGTGAGGGGGGGGGAGCTTTCTTT
abundance: few; j_gene: TRBJ1-4; d_gene: NA; v_gene: TRBV6-1; CDR3aa: CASTDGVSEKLFF; CDR3nt: TGTGCCAGCACCGACGGGGTTAGTGAAAAACTGTTTTTT
abundance: many; j_gene: TRBJ2-1; d_gene: NA; v_gene: TRBV7-3; CDR3aa: CASSHGAEQFF; CDR3nt: TGTGCCAGCAGCCACGGGGCTGAGCAGTTCTTC
abundance: few; j_gene: TRBJ1-1; d_gene: NA; v_gene: TRBV5-4; CDR3aa: CASSREARAMNTEAFF; CDR3nt: TGTGCCAGCAGTCGCGAGGCCAGGGCTATGAACACTGAAGCTTTCTTT
abundance: NA; j_gene: TRBJ1-1; d_gene: NA; v_gene: TRBV18; CDR3aa: CASSPVMNTEAFF; CDR3nt: TGTGCCAGCTCACCAGTCATGAACACTGAAGCTTTCTTT
abundance: few; j_gene: TRBJ2-7; d_gene: TRBD2; v_gene: TRBV20-1; CDR3aa: CSAPGPSGYEQYF; CDR3nt: TGCAGTGCCCCGGGACCTAGCGGCTACGAGCAGTACTTC